This TCR beta chain was captured in a study of blood T cell repertoires in COVID-19. Overall study context: COVID-19 samples collected from the United States, Italy and Spain covered acute and convalescent phases. PBMCs, B-cell-depleted T cells, or T cells were the source of the cDNA or gDNA that made up the material.

Using immunoSEQ multiplex PCR, the repertoire was profiled, and TCRdb retains in-frame clones only, with some absent. This table has over 200,000 clones, around four fifths appearing once. CDR3 length: 13 residues. Germline loops: CDR1 LNHDA, CDR2 SQIVND (reference sequence). The V end was cut by 6 bases, the J end by 6 bases, with 12 bases between. This clone was picked up many times. Material: peripheral blood. The clonotype was recovered from a man in his forties or fifties with acute or convalescent COVID-19. This rearrangement joins TRBV19 to TRBJ1-5; tentatively, D is TRBD1 (6 bases). This CDR3 is CASSTGLGQPQHF. The CDR3 region has the DNA TGTGCCAGTAGCACAGGGTTAGGTCAGCCCCAGCATTTT.